Listed below are T cell receptor beta chains from one sample, sequenced in a study of CD8+CD57+ T cells in acquired aplastic anemia. TCRdb itself ran the reads through MiXCR, one entry per CDR3 protein. The sample lists under 150,000 distinct CDR3 sequences; 41% were seen once. Sequencing used sorted CD4+, CD8+, or CD8+CD57+ T cells (not recorded which) from PBMCs. All receptors come from a human donor in good health, serving as a control. CDR3s include the opening cysteine and the closing phenylalanine or tryptophan. A D gene is named only where the DNA matches it firmly. Not every row has a clone size; where given, it reads once, few, many or a size class.

- | TRBD1 | TRBJ1-2 | TRBV25-1 | 17 | CASSEPGTGVSSYGYTF | TGTGCCAGCAGTGAACCCGGGACAGGGGTCTCCTCATATGGCTACACCTTC
few | - | TRBJ1-1 | TRBV2 | 15 | CASGELRQAYTEAFF | TGTGCTAGCGGTGAATTAAGACAGGCTTACACTGAAGCTTTCTTT
many | TRBD1 | TRBJ2-2 | TRBV24-1 | 16 | CATSDPTGGYTGELFF | TGTGCCACCAGTGATCCAACAGGGGGCTACACCGGGGAGCTGTTTTTT
once | - | TRBJ1-5 | TRBV29-1 | 13 | CSAIPDNNQPQHF | TGCAGCGCTATTCCCGACAACAATCAGCCCCAGCATTTT
- | - | TRBJ1-1 | TRBV6-1 | 11 | CASSMGAGAFF | TGTGCCAGCAGCATGGGAGCGGGAGCTTTCTTT
many | - | TRBJ1-4 | TRBV3-1 | 15 | CASSQDPGAGEKLFF | TGTGCCAGCAGCCAAGATCCTGGGGCGGGTGAAAAACTGTTTTTT
- | TRBD1 | TRBJ2-7 | TRBV19 | 12 | CASATGGPEQYF | TGTGCCAGTGCGACAGGGGGCCCCGAGCAGTACTTC
many | - | TRBJ2-1 | TRBV5-1 | 16 | CASSLVPSRTSNEQFF | TGCGCCAGCAGCTTGGTTCCTAGCAGAACCTCCAATGAGCAGTTCTTC
- | TRBD1 | TRBJ2-5 | TRBV29-1 | 14 | CSVSGQGTGETQYF | TGCAGCGTATCGGGACAGGGGACAGGAGAGACCCAGTACTTC
many | - | TRBJ2-7 | TRBV5-1 | 16 | CASSLDPRDTSYEQYF | TGCGCCAGCAGCTTGGACCCACGGGACACCTCCTACGAGCAGTACTTC
many | TRBD1 | TRBJ2-2 | TRBV7-9 | 15 | CASSARQGYTGELFF | TGTGCCAGCAGCGCCCGACAGGGGTACACCGGGGAGCTGTTTTTT
many | TRBD1 | TRBJ1-2 | TRBV3-1 | 14 | CASSLAGTGKGYTF | TGTGCCAGCAGCCTTGCAGGGACAGGTAAAGGCTACACCTTC
many | TRBD1 | TRBJ1-1 | TRBV2 | 14 | CASRWGDRDTEAFF | TGTGCCAGCAGGTGGGGGGACAGGGACACTGAAGCTTTCTTT
- | TRBD1 | TRBJ1-2 | TRBV10-3 | 17 | CAISESIQGARDYGYTF | TGTGCCATCAGTGAGTCGATCCAGGGGGCGCGGGACTATGGCTACACCTTC
many | - | TRBJ1-3 | TRBV13 | 15 | CASSPDVSSGNTIYF | TGTGCCAGCAGCCCCGACGTTAGCTCTGGAAACACCATATATTTT
- | - | TRBJ2-5 | TRBV29-1 | 12 | CSVGPTRETQYF | TGCAGCGTTGGTCCCACCAGAGAGACCCAGTACTTC
- | - | TRBJ2-7 | TRBV29-1 | 10 | CSVLQDEQYF | TGCAGCGTGCTCCAGGACGAGCAGTACTTC
- | - | TRBJ2-7 | TRBV4-1 | 15 | CASRHWGSGGYEQYF | TGCGCCAGCCGCCATTGGGGGAGTGGGGGTTACGAGCAGTACTTC
- | - | TRBJ1-1 | TRBV19 | 10 | CATSGGKAFF | TGTGCCACAAGCGGAGGGAAAGCTTTCTTT
many | TRBD1 | TRBJ1-4 | TRBV2 | 14 | CAGTGGGLNEKLFF | TGTGCCGGGACAGGAGGGGGCCTTAATGAAAAACTGTTTTTT
many | - | TRBJ1-5 | TRBV6-2/TRBV6-3 | 13 | CASRLDSNQPQHF | TGTGCCAGCAGATTGGACAGCAATCAGCCCCAGCATTTT
- | TRBD2 | TRBJ2-1 | TRBV2 | 17 | CASSEALDRLAGSEQFF | TGTGCCAGCAGCGAAGCGTTAGACCGGCTAGCGGGAAGTGAGCAGTTCTTC
many | TRBD2 | TRBJ2-7 | TRBV19 | 17 | CASRVLQRSGGTYEQYF | TGTGCCAGCAGAGTCCTTCAGCGTAGCGGGGGGACCTACGAGCAGTACTTC
many | - | TRBJ2-7 | TRBV11-2 | 16 | CASSFGGAGLTYEQYF | TGTGCCAGCAGCTTCGGTGGGGCAGGACTAACCTACGAGCAGTACTTC
many | - | TRBJ2-1 | TRBV11-2 | 15 | CASSPGSGTYNEQFF | TGTGCCAGCAGCCCGGGAAGCGGCACCTACAATGAGCAGTTCTTC
few | TRBD1 | TRBJ1-2 | TRBV12-3/TRBV12-4 | 12 | CASSTGVEGYTF | TGTGCCAGCAGCACAGGGGTGGAAGGCTACACCTTC
many | - | TRBJ1-5 | TRBV4-1 | 15 | CASSQYREGNQPQHF | TGCGCCAGCAGCCAGTACAGGGAGGGCAATCAGCCCCAGCATTTT
many | - | TRBJ2-1 | TRBV5-8 | 12 | CASSFWSNEQFF | TGTGCCAGCAGCTTCTGGTCCAATGAGCAGTTCTTC
many | - | TRBJ1-2 | TRBV20-1 | 13 | CSGAGGAGYGYTF | TGCAGTGGGGCGGGGGGAGCTGGCTATGGCTACACCTTC
many | TRBD1 | TRBJ2-5 | TRBV29-1 | 11 | CSALTGGTQYF | TGCAGCGCCCTGACAGGGGGGACCCAGTACTTC
- | - | TRBJ2-1 | TRBV11-2 | 18 | CASSLPLFGGIRGVEQFF | TGTGCCAGCAGCTTACCTCTTTTTGGGGGGATACGGGGAGTTGAGCAGTTCTTC
many | - | TRBJ1-5 | TRBV2 | 14 | CASSPTGFNQPQHF | TGTGCCAGCAGCCCGACAGGTTTCAATCAGCCCCAGCATTTT
- | TRBD1 | TRBJ1-5 | TRBV10-3 | 14 | CAISTDRGNQPQHF | TGTGCCATCAGCACGGACAGGGGCAATCAGCCCCAGCATTTT
many | TRBD1 | TRBJ2-7 | TRBV20-1 | 16 | CSAREKPGQGSYEQYF | TGCAGTGCTAGGGAAAAACCGGGACAGGGGTCCTACGAGCAGTACTTC
- | - | TRBJ1-1 | TRBV7-3 | 14 | CASSKTGTNTEAFF | TGTGCCAGCAGCAAGACCGGGACAAACACTGAAGCTTTCTTT
many | TRBD2 | TRBJ2-5 | TRBV2 | 13 | CASILGLVETQYF | TGTGCCAGCATTTTAGGACTAGTGGAGACCCAGTACTTC
many | - | TRBJ1-6 | TRBV12-3/TRBV12-4 | 14 | CASSFRRFSTPLHF | TGTGCCAGCAGTTTCAGGAGGTTTTCGACACCCCTCCACTTT
many | - | TRBJ2-3 | TRBV12-3/TRBV12-4 | 12 | CASVRGPDTQYF | TGTGCCAGCGTGCGGGGCCCAGATACGCAGTATTTT
- | - | TRBJ2-1 | TRBV18 | 20 | CQLTPQRHDSLTRLHDEQFF | TGTCAGCTCACCCCCCAGAGGCACGACAGCTTGACTAGGCTTCACGATGAGCAGTTCTTC
many | - | TRBJ1-2 | TRBV18 | 13 | CASSLTEDYGYTF | TGTGCCAGCTCACTGACAGAGGACTATGGCTACACCTTC
- | TRBD1 | TRBJ2-5 | TRBV28 | 16 | CASENPPGQGLETQYF | TGTGCCAGCGAAAATCCCCCGGGACAGGGGCTCGAGACCCAGTACTTC
many | - | TRBJ2-1 | TRBV20-1 | 15 | CSATLGDSSYNEQFF | TGCAGTGCTACCCTCGGGGATAGCTCCTACAATGAGCAGTTCTTC
many | TRBD2 | TRBJ2-1 | TRBV19 | 15 | CASRVRGRAKDEQFF | TGTGCCAGTAGAGTACGGGGGAGGGCCAAGGATGAGCAGTTCTTC
many | TRBD1 | TRBJ2-7 | TRBV6-6 | 17 | CASSSGQGNSRGYEQYF | TGTGCCAGCAGTTCGGGACAGGGAAATAGTCGGGGTTACGAGCAGTACTTC
- | TRBD2 | TRBJ2-2 | TRBV10-3 | 12 | CAVWVAGAELFF | TGTGCCGTATGGGTAGCGGGAGCGGAGCTGTTTTTT
many | - | TRBJ2-2 | TRBV6-4 | 17 | CASSHVGVHKNTGELFF | TGTGCCAGCAGTCACGTAGGGGTCCACAAGAACACCGGGGAGCTGTTTTTT
many | TRBD1 | TRBJ1-1 | TRBV10-3 | 14 | CAITPDRGNTEAFF | TGTGCCATCACCCCGGACAGGGGGAACACTGAAGCTTTCTTT
- | TRBD1 | TRBJ2-1 | TRBV24-1 | 14 | CATSAMTGGSEQFF | TGTGCCACCAGTGCTATGACAGGGGGGAGTGAGCAGTTCTTC
many | TRBD2 | TRBJ2-7 | TRBV6-5 | 17 | CASSWGLGTSGSEEQYF | TGTGCCAGCAGTTGGGGGTTGGGGACTAGCGGTTCTGAGGAGCAGTACTTC
many | - | TRBJ2-3 | TRBV19 | 14 | CASSLQGLTDTQYF | TGTGCCAGTAGTTTGCAGGGACTCACAGATACGCAGTATTTT
few | TRBD2 | TRBJ2-5 | TRBV30 | 15 | CAWSVGGVGPETQYF | TGTGCCTGGAGTGTGGGAGGGGTCGGGCCGGAGACCCAGTACTTC
many | TRBD2 | TRBJ2-7 | TRBV3-1 | 15 | CASSLPGSSRGEQYF | TGTGCCAGCAGCCTACCCGGCAGTTCGCGGGGGGAGCAGTACTTC
many | - | TRBJ2-5 | TRBV7-6 | 11 | CASSPGETQYF | TGTGCCAGCAGCCCTGGTGAGACCCAGTACTTC